This T cell receptor (beta chain) emerged from a study of cytomegalovirus exposure and HLA in healthy donors (dated by TCRdb to about 2017). A note on the overall study: In an earlier analysis of approximately 640 of the donors, about 270 Gb of sequence data and 90 million to 120 million unique TCR beta sequences from about 180 million T cells were reported. An early release covering 550 to 700 HLA-typed donors comprised about 300 gigabases of sequencing data and tens of millions of unique TCR sequences. Of the roughly 400 genotyped donors, around 81% fell in the genetic ancestry cluster associated with self-reported Caucasian donors. The aim of the study was to test whether cataloging public T cell receptors could identify signatures of past pathogen exposure. The study profiled the T cell repertoires of 666 subjects by immunosequencing and related them to cytomegalovirus serostatus. A separate validation cohort of some 130 different subjects was used in addition to the approximately 670-subject first cohort. To predict cytomegalovirus infection status, the study brought together high-throughput TCR immunosequencing, statistical association of individual TCRs with disease status, and machine learning. A later analysis re-examined previously published TCR beta repertoires from more than 600 donors and added high-resolution HLA genotyping to investigate patterns of TCR occurrence. The later analysis used no new phenotypic data to find candidate immune exposures, relying instead on TCR beta sequences and their occurrence across donors. An earlier analysis of roughly 580 of the donors used high-throughput TCR beta sequencing to judge whether each TCR beta V gene segment behaved as functional or pseudogenic. Donor age, sex, ethnicity and CMV serostatus were compiled alongside the repertoire data. A later genetic analysis used genome-wide SNP genotypes for about 55% of the 666 donors, treating that subset as a discovery cohort. All discovery cohort repertoires had been generated using a single sequencing platform. Both class I and class II loci were covered by HLA typing, at four-digit resolution. Typing coverage varied by locus: about 629-640 donors for A, B, C, DRB1 and DQB1; roughly 560 for DQA1; some 610 for DPA1; 450 to 480 for DPB1. Four to six DR-DQ haplotypes were handled as single units for association and clustering, since linkage in the cohort was strong. Among roughly 400 genotyped donors of the cohort, an average of about 220,000 unique TCR beta nucleotide sequences was sequenced per donor, of which 15% to 20% were non-productive. On the study overall, not on this receptor specifically: According to a later analysis, most CMV-associated TCR beta chains appeared to be HLA-restricted, and the HLA associations seemed to be driven largely by CMV exposure. The study gave a list of more than 150 TCR beta chains associated with cytomegalovirus. Immune exposure information for the cohort was limited to CMV serostatus. When HLA alleles, especially DR and DQ, strongly co-occurred, attributing TCR associations to individual alleles was difficult. The authors suggested that the approach could potentially be generalized to other disease states and immunological phenotypes. A later genetic analysis reported fewer N-insertions in productive TCRs among donors in an Asian-associated ancestry cluster than the approximately 670-donor mean. Sequencing depth was assumed to be roughly uniform across donors in the presence/absence analyses, though that assumption may not hold. In an earlier analysis of more than 450 of the donors, most TCR beta V segments were observed in productive rearrangements about 87% or about 30% of the time, broadly matching IMGT annotations. The earlier analysis of approximately 560 of the donors excluded 15 to 20 rarely observed V segments, including chromosome 9 orphons, because counts were too low. A group of highly shared sequence variants was considered likely to be a technical artifact of the sequencing pipeline. Some IMGT-functional V segments, including TRBV6-2 and TRBV6-3, could not be told apart with the 87-base-pair reads, so those segments were excluded. In a later analysis, HLA-associated TCR beta chains were found to be more clonally expanded and to have lower generation probabilities than equally common non-associated chains. Correlated functional status among segregating V segments might reflect linkage disequilibrium, but an unknown experimental factor could not be ruled out. According to a later analysis, parvovirus B19, influenza, CMV and Epstein-Barr virus appeared linked to several top co-occurrence clusters. A further reported finding was that TCR beta sequences accurately predicted the HLA-A and HLA-B alleles for most subjects in the first cohort. Specific HLA alleles were associated with 15,000 to 20,000 TCR beta sequences at a false discovery rate of 0.05 in a later analysis. The classifier was reported to diagnose cytomegalovirus status with high specificity and sensitivity in both the original cohort and the validation cohort. A later genetic analysis associated a missense DCLRE1C variant with V-gene and J-gene trimming of TCR beta chains, and an independent cohort replicated the association. Because some donors lacked HLA typing at each locus, the association tests relied only on the typed subset. In a later analysis, the rate of TCR association differed among HLA loci, with DRB1 alleles having the most associated TCRs and HLA-C alleles having the fewest. Three of the identified cytomegalovirus-associated TCR beta chains were confirmed in vitro to be specific for cytomegalovirus antigens. Only TCR beta chains were sequenced in this cohort, and the absence of alpha or paired-chain data limited detectable features. While some public TCRs were present in many individuals, most TCR sequences turned up only very rarely across donors.

The cohort comprised approximately 700 healthy bone marrow donors. At the time of sampling, all cohort members were nominally healthy, though unrecorded immune exposures were likely present. The donor tested CMV seronegative, placing the donor among the 350 or so seronegative members of the cohort. Each donor provided a peripheral blood sample, and peripheral blood mononuclear cells were used for TCR beta sequencing. The Qiagen DNeasy Blood Extraction Kit was used to extract genomic DNA from the blood cell samples. Details on this clone: What this receptor recognizes is not known. Base qualities are not recorded, but no much larger clone differs from it by a single base.

CDR1 and CDR2 are drawn from the germline V gene: SGHVS, FQNEAQ. Its CDR3 holds 15 amino acids, cysteine through phenylalanine. Only the CDR3 part of the read is kept: 45 bases, read in frame from the first base. V gives up 3 bases and J gives up 1 base, and the segment between their germline ends measures 12 bases. Library method: the immunoSEQ multiplex PCR assay. A mixture of 60 forward primers for TCR Vbeta segments and 13 reverse primers for TCR Jbeta segments was used in the multiplex PCR. The CDR3 region of rearranged TCR beta genes was amplified from genomic DNA by a multiplex PCR assay. The amplified TCR beta libraries were sequenced on the Illumina HiSeq System as 87-base-pair reads. Under the source paper's analysis protocol: A later analysis counted about 76 million unique TCR beta chains across the 650 to 700 repertoires, and around 12 million of these chains were shared by at least two donors. To remove PCR and sequencing errors, raw reads were error-corrected and collapsed into unique sequences using a nearest-neighbor algorithm that merged closely related sequences. CDR3 sequences were aligned to IMGT reference sequences to assign V, D and J gene segments. For a sequence to be retained, at least a six-nucleotide match to both a V gene segment and a J gene segment was required. Rearrangements were called productive when the CDR3 lacked stop codons and stayed in frame with V and J; all others were non-productive. Following IMGT convention, CDR3 was defined as the stretch from the second conserved V-encoded cysteine up to the conserved J-encoded phenylalanine. The earlier analysis of fewer than 750 of the donors excluded sequences that lacked an unambiguous match to a single V gene segment. In an earlier analysis of several hundred of the donors, V segments were called functional above 56.7% productive rearrangements and were called segregating when the between-donor standard deviation exceeded 5%. A statistical classification framework was developed to diagnose cytomegalovirus status using the catalog of TCR beta chain sequences. In a later analysis, V and J genes were assigned by comparing TCR nucleotide sequences against IMGT/GENE-DB human TR gene sequences. A later analysis assigned CDR3 sequences and most-parsimonious VDJ recombination scenarios with the TCRdist pipeline. A later analysis defined each TCR beta chain by its CDR3 amino acid sequence plus V-gene family, and excluded reads lacking a unique V-gene family. In a later analysis, approximately 640 highly shared, low-generation-probability nucleotide sequences were removed to address suspected cross-contamination and a sequencing artifact. For each public chain, a later analysis derived a clonal expansion index from normalized ranks of inferred template counts within each repertoire. Generation probabilities in a later analysis came from a VDJ recombination model fitted to out-of-frame rearrangements, and those results were checked against IGoR. A later analysis scored TCR-TCR, TCR-HLA and TCR-CMV co-occurrence with hypergeometric tests, applying a repertoire-size bias correction to TCR pairs. In a later analysis, false discovery rates were estimated by permuting HLA or CMV assignments 20 times. In a later analysis, co-occurring TCRs were grouped using DBSCAN, with TCRdist sequence similarity added in when clustering inside HLA-allele-positive subsets. Repertoires with fewer than 30,000 or more than 120,000 public chains were left out of co-occurrence clustering, as were four to six repertoires with anomalous nucleotide sharing. TCRdb retrieved this table from immuneACCESS and kept in-frame rearrangements only. Not all clones are present; in checked studies, unresolved V genes account for under half, and no reason is known for the remainder. That table is the source of V, J and clone size, and D and trimming were worked out from the DNA. The sample has approximately 100,000 clones on record, around 79% of them singletons. The top ten clones comprise 3.5% to 4% of the sample.

The sample comprised PBMCs. This chain is built from TRBV7-8 and TRBJ1-1, with a tentative D gene TRBD1 over 6 matching bases. The clonotype was recovered from a man in his sixties in good health and CMV-seronegative. The sequenced DNA is TGTGCCAGCAGCTTTGGACAGCTTCGGAACACTGAAGCTTTCTTT. It is translated as CASSFGQLRNTEAFF.